The next 30 T cell receptor beta chains were all read from a single sample in a study of T cell responses to AZD1222 COVID-19 vaccine. Method: immunoSEQ multiplex PCR; TCRdb's copy keeps in-frame clones and lacks some. The data hold some 100,000 clones, with around 87% observed a single time. The sample in question was peripheral blood, obtained on day 0 of MenACWY control vaccination. The receptor source for this set is an adult in good health.

This chain joins TRBV4-3 and TRBJ1-2; TRBD1 aligns across 7 bases. CDR1 is LGHNA, CDR2 YSLEER, per germline. The CDR3 extends over 13 amino acids. Losses at the gene ends were 3 bases for V and 8 bases for J; bases not matched to a gene: 6. The CDR3 nucleotides are TGCGCCAGCAGCCAGGACAGGTGGGGCGGCTACACCTTC. The encoded protein is CASSQDRWGGYTF.

V usage is TRBV2 and J usage is TRBJ1-5; unclear D gene. The CDR3 covers 14 residues. Germline V gives CDR1 SNHLY, CDR2 FYNNEI. Deletions cut 3 bases from V and 0 bases from J, with 6 bases between. The CDR3 spells CASSEMVSNQPQHF. DNA of the CDR3: TGTGCCAGCAGTGAGATGGTTAGCAATCAGCCCCAGCATTTT.

The V call is TRBV7-4, the J call TRBJ2-7; D unresolved. The germline V gene has CDR1 SGHVT and CDR2 SQSDAQ. Deletions cut 10 bases from V and 7 bases from J, with 14 bases between. The CDR3 covers 11 residues. CDR3 loop: CANTICLEQYF. The CDR3 DNA reads as TGTGCCAACACCATCTGCTTGGAGCAGTACTTC.

This clone was detected once. The chain recombines TRBV6-6 with TRBJ1-5; 7 nucleotides align to TRBD1. The CDR3 loop spans 13 amino acids. The junction had 12 bases not matched to a gene; V was cut back by 10 bases and J by 9 bases. Germline V lookup: CDR1 MNHNY, CDR2 SVGAGI (reference sequence). CDR3 DNA: TGTGCCACCATGACAGGGCGGTTTTCGCCCCAGCATTTT. Translating it yields CATMTGRFSPQHF.

The gene calls are TRBV5-1 and TRBJ2-1, with 7 bases matching TRBD1. Germline loops: CDR1 SGHRS, CDR2 YFSETQ. CDR3 size: 14 residues. Trimming took 6 bases from V and 4 from J; bases not matched to a gene: 7. The CDR3 DNA is TGCGCCAGCAACACCGGGACAGCTTACAATGAGCAGTTCTTC. Translation: CASNTGTAYNEQFF.

V gene TRBV11-3 combines with J gene TRBJ2-2; TRBD1 agrees at 7 bases. CDR1 SGHNT and CDR2 YENEEA come from the germline V gene. V shed 5 bases, J shed 0 bases, and the junction held 9 bases outside the gene matches. The CDR3 has 17 amino acids. CDR3 amino acids: CASSAKWDSSNTGELFF. The CDR3 nucleotides read TGTGCCAGCAGCGCAAAATGGGACAGTTCGAACACCGGGGAGCTGTTTTTT.

The rearrangement uses TRBV5-1 and TRBJ2-2; tentatively, D is TRBD1 or TRBD2 (7 bases each). The CDR3 consists of 17 residues. Trimming took 4 bases from V and 5 from J, leaving 21 bases between them. The germline CDR1 and CDR2 sequences are SGHRS and YFSETQ. CDR3 amino acids: CASSQKGTAGRTGELFF. CDR3 DNA: TGCGCCAGCAGCCAGAAGGGGACAGCGGGACGGACCGGGGAGCTGTTTTTT.

A note on this clone: A junction end diverges from the germline sequence, so it may reflect a read error. The rearrangement uses TRBV5-1 and TRBJ2-5, with TRBD1 matching over 11 bases. Germline loops: CDR1 SGHRS, CDR2 YFSETQ. This CDR3 has 16 amino acids. This CDR3 reads CARSGGTGGYQETQYF. CDR3 DNA: TGCGCCCGCAGCGGGGGGACAGGGGGTTACCAAGAGACCCAGTACTTC.

The J gene is TRBJ1-1, the V gene TRBV2; D not certain. Trimming took 1 base from V and 2 from J, leaving 8 bases between them. Germline values: CDR1 SNHLY, CDR2 FYNNEI. The CDR3 loop spans 14 amino acids. The CDR3 DNA follows: TGTGCCAGCAGTGAAGTAGGCATAAACACTGAAGCTTTCTTT. It specifies CASSEVGINTEAFF.

The chain combines TRBV6-2 or TRBV6-3 with TRBJ2-4, with 13 bases fitting TRBD2. Per the germline V gene, CDR1 is MNHEY and CDR2 is SVGEGT. The V and J ends lost 5 bases and 2 bases, in that order; junction bases with no gene match: 3. The CDR3 spans 16 residues. CDR3 in DNA: TGTGCCAGCAGTACTAGCGGGAGGGTGTCCAAAAACATTCAGTACTTC. Residues: CASSTSGRVSKNIQYF.

This clone was detected only once. V usage is TRBV18 and J usage is TRBJ1-1; 11 nucleotides agree with TRBD1. Losses at the gene ends were 0 bases for V and 5 bases for J; bases not matched to a gene: 8. This CDR3 is 17 amino acids long. CDR1 KGHSH and CDR2 LQKENI come from the germline V gene. The CDR3 loop reads CASSPPRTGGARTEAFF. The CDR3 coding sequence is TGTGCCAGCTCACCACCCCGGACAGGGGGCGCAAGGACTGAAGCTTTCTTT.

This chain links TRBV27 with TRBJ2-1, with D maybe TRBD2 (7 bases). Trimming removed 2 bases at V and 7 bases at J, with 15 bases between. The length of the CDR3 is 15 residues. CDR1 is MNHEY and CDR2 is SMNVEV in the germline V gene (reference sequence). This chain's CDR3 is CASSLGGRGGNEQFF. The CDR3, as DNA: TGTGCCAGCAGTTTAGGAGGGAGGGGGGGGAATGAGCAGTTCTTC.

The CDR3 loop is CATSDPGQETGELFF. DNA of the CDR3: TGTGCCACCAGTGACCCGGGACAGGAAACCGGGGAGCTGTTTTTT. J is TRBJ2-2 and V is TRBV24-1, with TRBD1 matching 8 bases. Losses at the gene ends were 4 bases for V and 5 bases for J; bases not matched to a gene: 5. The CDR3 is 15 amino acids. Germline loops: CDR1 KGHDR, CDR2 SFDVKD.

The chain is built from TRBV6-5 and TRBJ1-1; the D is unclear. This CDR3 is 14 amino acids long. The germline CDR1 and CDR2 sequences are MNHEY and SVGAGI. V shed 4 bases and J shed 5 bases, with 14 bases lying between them. DNA of the CDR3: TGTGCCAGCAGTTTACTACCAGGAGGGACTGAAGCTTTCTTT. This codes for CASSLLPGGTEAFF.

In this sample, this clone turned up a few times. The rearrangement joins TRBV28 to TRBJ1-4; D unclear. Looked up from germline, CDR1 is MDHEN and CDR2 is SYDVKM. V lost 9 bases, J lost 0 bases, and 8 bases lay in between. The length of the CDR3 is 13 residues. The CDR3 region has the DNA TGTGCCAGTGGACCAGCAACTAATGAAAAACTGTTTTTT. Residues: CASGPATNEKLFF. The complete variable domain, with remaining parts taken from reference TRBV28 and TRBJ1-4, reads DVKVTQSSRYLVKRTGEKVFLECVQDMDHENMFWYRQDPGLGLRLIYFSYDVKMKEKGDIPEGYSVSREKKERFSLILESASTNQTSMYLCASGPATNEKLFFGSGTQLSVL.

V usage is TRBV5-4 and J usage is TRBJ2-7; either TRBD1 or TRBD2 may fit D (5 bases each). With 0 bases removed from V and 1 base from J, the gap between germline ends came to 20 bases. CDR1 SGHNT and CDR2 YYREEE come from the germline V gene (reference sequence). The CDR3 length is 18 residues. CDR3 region: CASSLGNTWGRASYEQYF. The CDR3 bases are TGTGCCAGCAGCTTGGGCAACACATGGGGACGGGCTTCCTACGAGCAGTACTTC.

The chain employs TRBV9 and TRBJ2-7, with D tentatively TRBD1 or TRBD2 (6 bases each). The CDR3 extends over 16 amino acids. Germline V gene sequence: CDR1 SGDLS, CDR2 YYNGEE. Trimming left V 4 bases short and J 4 bases short, with 21 bases between. The chain's CDR3 is CASSPSPGGRMYEQYF. Written as DNA, the CDR3 is TGTGCCAGCAGCCCCTCACCTGGGGGGCGGATGTACGAGCAGTACTTC.

This chain uses TRBV19 with TRBJ2-7; 7 bases map to TRBD2. V dropped 6 bases and J dropped 5; count of bases not matched to a gene: 10. The CDR3 runs 14 residues. Germline loops: CDR1 LNHDA, CDR2 SQIVND (reference sequence). The CDR3 nucleotides read TGTGCCAGTAGCAAGGCCGGGGGGAGGGACGAGCAGTACTTC. Its translation: CASSKAGGRDEQYF.

The chain is built from TRBV12-3 or TRBV12-4 and TRBJ1-1; TRBD1 agrees at 9 bases. The trim removed 4 bases at V and 7 bases at J, leaving 4 bases unmatched. This CDR3 has 13 residues. CDR3 residues: CASSSGQGVEAFF. The CDR3 coding sequence is TGTGCCAGCAGTTCGGGACAGGGAGTTGAAGCTTTCTTT.

The chain joins TRBV28 to TRBJ2-7, with TRBD2 identical over 8 bases. The CDR3 consists of 15 residues. V was pared by 2 bases and J by 3 bases, with 6 bases of the junction left unmatched. CDR1 and CDR2 from the germline V gene are MDHEN and SYDVKM. The CDR3 is CASSLERGFGYEQYF. Written as DNA, the CDR3 is TGTGCCAGCAGTTTAGAGCGGGGGTTCGGCTACGAGCAGTACTTC.

This rearrangement joins TRBV2 to TRBJ2-7, with D possibly matching TRBD2 (6 bases). The germline V and J ends were trimmed by 7 bases and 0 bases, with 19 bases remaining between them. CDR3 length: 16 residues. Germline assignment: CDR1 SNHLY and CDR2 FYNNEI. The CDR3 sequence is CASTFLHRGSSYEQYF. The CDR3 nucleotides read TGTGCCAGCACCTTCCTCCACCGGGGGAGCTCCTACGAGCAGTACTTC.

This clone was observed once. CDR3 sequence: CASSQEWAGGKEKLFF. The CDR3 DNA follows: TGCGCCAGCAGCCAAGAATGGGCAGGGGGCAAGGAAAAACTGTTTTTT. The chain combines TRBV4-3 with TRBJ1-4; TRBD1 matches at 8 bases. The CDR3 has 16 residues. Germline loops: CDR1 LGHNA, CDR2 YSLEER. The V gene end was trimmed by 0 bases and the J gene end by 8 bases; junction bases not matched to a gene: 8.

This clone was picked up one time. This chain joins TRBV27 and TRBJ2-7; TRBD2 might be the D (6 bases). The germline V and J ends were trimmed by 5 bases and 6 bases, with 17 bases remaining between them. Germline V gene sequence: CDR1 MNHEY, CDR2 SMNVEV (reference sequence). The length of the CDR3 is 14 residues. The CDR3 loop is CASSIGTALGEQYF. The CDR3 coding sequence is TGTGCCAGCAGTATCGGGACTGCGCTTGGCGAGCAGTACTTC.

The rearrangement links TRBV5-6 to TRBJ2-7; 8 nucleotides align to TRBD1. Germline loops: CDR1 SGHDT, CDR2 YYEEEE. V shed 0 bases and J 5 bases; nucleotides not matched to a gene: 4. There are 14 residues in the CDR3. For the CDR3, the DNA is TGTGCCAGCAGCTTGGGGACAGGGTGGGACGAGCAGTACTTC. Protein: CASSLGTGWDEQYF.

Regarding this clone: This sample also contains other DNA sequences that code for the same CDR3. This sequence joins TRBV28 and TRBJ1-1; D gene uncertain. The length of the CDR3 is 15 residues. Per germline, CDR1 MDHEN and CDR2 SYDVKM. V shed 1 base and J shed 0 bases, with 9 bases lying between them. The CDR3 spells CASSLSGTVNTEAFF. The CDR3 DNA follows: TGTGCCAGCAGTTTATCCGGCACAGTGAACACTGAAGCTTTCTTT.

The gene calls are TRBV7-8 and TRBJ2-3; TRBD2 matches at 7 bases. V lost 7 bases to trimming and J lost 2 bases; unmatched junction nucleotides: 6. The germline gives CDR1 SGHVS, CDR2 FQNEAQ. The CDR3 runs 14 residues. The CDR3 spells CASKSGLLTDTQYF. In DNA, the CDR3 is TGTGCCAGCAAGTCGGGACTACTCACAGATACGCAGTATTTT.

In regard to this clone: This sample includes further DNA sequences coding for the same CDR3. The chain carries TRBV28 and TRBJ1-5; 10 bases are a match to TRBD1. The CDR3 has 14 residues. V dropped 4 bases and J dropped 5; count of bases not matched to a gene: 2. Germline loops: CDR1 MDHEN, CDR2 SYDVKM. CDR3 protein: CASSSGQGDQPQHF. The CDR3 nucleotides are TGTGCCAGCAGTTCCGGACAGGGGGATCAGCCCCAGCATTTT.

In this sample, this clone turned up once. The chain has TRBV7-9 and TRBJ2-2; weak D call: TRBD1 (5 bases). V lost 3 bases and J lost 3, with 8 bases in between. Germline-derived CDR1 and CDR2 are SEHNR and FQNEAQ (reference sequence). The CDR3 runs 14 residues. CDR3 bases: TGTGCCAGCAGCTTTCCAGGGTACACCGGGGAGCTGTTTTTT. It translates to CASSFPGYTGELFF.

The V and J genes are TRBV4-3 and TRBJ2-1, with D perhaps being TRBD1 or TRBD2 (5 bases each). Germline V gene data show CDR1 as LGHNA and CDR2 as YSLEER. The CDR3 contains 17 residues. The germline V and J ends were trimmed by 0 bases and 4 bases, with 16 bases remaining between them. This chain's CDR3 is CASSQDIRDEKYNEQFF. CDR3 DNA sequence: TGCGCCAGCAGCCAAGACATCCGGGACGAAAAGTACAATGAGCAGTTCTTC.

This clone has a single count. The gene calls are TRBV7-2 and TRBJ1-1; D is perhaps TRBD1 (6 bases). The CDR3 spans 13 residues. Trimming removed 1 base at V and 7 bases at J, with 10 bases between. Germline-derived CDR1 and CDR2 are SGHTA and FQGNSA. CDR3 sequence (DNA): TGTGCCAGCAGCTTAGGGCCACAGGGTGAAGCTTTCTTT. Protein: CASSLGPQGEAFF.